Listed here are 17 T cell receptor beta chains from one sample, sequenced in a study of control samples from healthy donors and cancer patients. TCRdb's copy holds only in-frame clones and misses some; the assay was immunoSEQ multiplex PCR. The table shows 150,000 or so clones, with approximately 96% occurring only once. Sequencing was done on a sample of blood. These receptors all come from a woman in her thirties or forties in good health.

DNA of the CDR3: TGTGCCAGCAGTTCACGGACAGGGACTCCCTCCTACGAGCAGTACTTC. Amino acid sequence: CASSSRTGTPSYEQYF. The gene calls are TRBV6-5 and TRBJ2-7, with 8 bases identical to TRBD1. The CDR3 totals 16 residues. With 4 bases clipped from V and 0 bases from J, the junction kept 8 bases outside the gene matches. Germline V gene lookup returns CDR1 MNHEY and CDR2 SVGAGI.

This chain uses TRBV27 with TRBJ2-1, with TRBD2 matching 8 bases. The CDR3 totals 16 residues. CDR1 MNHEY and CDR2 SMNVEV come from the germline V gene (reference sequence). The junction had 9 bases not matched to a gene; V was cut back by 5 bases and J by 3 bases. CDR3 protein: CASSPPRGVLYNEQFF. The CDR3 region has the DNA TGTGCCAGCAGTCCACCGCGGGGGGTACTCTACAATGAGCAGTTCTTC.

The chain couples TRBV7-9 to TRBJ1-4; 8 bases align to TRBD1. Unmatched junction bases numbered 6, after V lost 4 bases and J lost 8 bases. Germline V CDR1 and CDR2: SEHNR, FQNEAQ (reference sequence). CDR3 length equals 14 residues. CDR3 protein: CASSYGTGAEKLFF. CDR3 in DNA: TGTGCCAGCAGCTATGGGACAGGAGCAGAAAAACTGTTTTTT.

This chain uses TRBV27 with TRBJ1-1; tentatively, D is TRBD1 (6 bases). V dropped 6 bases and J dropped 4 bases, with 12 bases sitting between them. Germline V CDR1 and CDR2: MNHEY, SMNVEV (reference sequence). This CDR3 is built from 13 residues. CDR3 in DNA: TGTGCCAGCAGACCAAGGGGGGGCACTGAAGCTTTCTTT. It is translated as CASRPRGGTEAFF.

The chain joins TRBV9 to TRBJ1-6; no definite D call. CDR1 is SGDLS, CDR2 YYNGEE, per germline. Trimming removed 0 bases at V and 7 bases at J, with 14 bases between. This CDR3 is 16 amino acids long. Written as DNA, the CDR3 is TGTGCCAGCAGCGTAGGAGGGCCTTCGGGGAATTCACCCCTCCACTTT. It translates to CASSVGGPSGNSPLHF.

The V and J genes are TRBV6-5 and TRBJ2-1, with D maybe TRBD1 (5 bases). The V and J ends lost 6 bases and 8 bases respectively, with 20 bases between them. The CDR3 runs 15 residues. Germline-derived CDR1 and CDR2 are MNHEY and SVGAGI. As DNA, the CDR3 is TGTGCCAGCAGGGGTGACAGTGGGCCCGCACATGAGCAGTTCTTC. Translation gives CASRGDSGPAHEQFF.

The rearrangement links TRBV30 to TRBJ2-2; TRBD2 agrees at 7 bases. The CDR3 sequence is 15 residues long. CDR1 GTSNPN and CDR2 SVGIG come from the germline V gene (reference sequence). After removal of 2 bases from V and 4 bases from J, the junction contained 7 bases not matched to a gene. CDR3 sequence: CAWSRGRAVTGELFF. The DNA of the CDR3 is TGTGCCTGGAGTCGGGGGAGGGCCGTCACCGGGGAGCTGTTTTTT.

This clone came up a few times. V gene TRBV7-2 combines with J gene TRBJ2-7; D is uncertain. V shed 2 bases and J shed 9 bases, with 20 bases lying between them. The germline CDR1 and CDR2 sequences are SGHTA and FQGNSA. The CDR3 covers 15 residues. Here the CDR3 reads CASSLSGGSQWGQYF. The CDR3, as DNA: TGTGCCAGCAGCTTATCGGGCGGCAGCCAATGGGGGCAGTACTTC.

This sequence joins TRBV6-5 and TRBJ1-2; D possibly corresponds to TRBD1 (5 bases). V lost 7 bases and J 4 bases, leaving 16 bases between the germline ends. Germline V gives CDR1 MNHEY, CDR2 SVGAGI. This CDR3 region has 14 residues. DNA for the CDR3: TGTGCCAGCACGAGACAGAAAGACAGCTATGGCTACACCTTC. Translated, it gives CASTRQKDSYGYTF.

CDR3 nucleotide sequence: TGTGCCAGCAGCGAAGGCGTGGGGAGCTCCTATAATTCACCCCTCCACTTT. This gives the protein CASSEGVGSSYNSPLHF. The chain couples TRBV9 to TRBJ1-6; D uncertain. Germline V CDR1 and CDR2: SGDLS, YYNGEE. Trimming shortened V by 3 bases and J by 0 bases, and 13 bases separated the two germline ends. The CDR3 is 17 amino acids.

The chain links TRBV12-5 to TRBJ1-5; D is possibly TRBD1 (5 bases). V was trimmed by 6 bases and J by 1 base, leaving 10 bases between them. Looked up from germline, CDR1 is LGHNT and CDR2 is FRNRAP. CDR3 length: 14 amino acids. The CDR3 nucleotides read TGTGCTAGTGGCCTGGGGCAGAGCAATCAGCCCCAGCATTTT. This codes for CASGLGQSNQPQHF.

This chain joins TRBV13 and TRBJ2-2; D ambiguous. The CDR3 is 16 amino acids. CDR1 and CDR2 (germline): PRHDT, FYEKMQ (reference sequence). Trimming left V 4 bases short and J 5 bases short, with 17 bases between. The CDR3: CASSYRLGKSTGELFF. The CDR3 nucleotides read TGTGCCAGCAGCTATCGCCTGGGGAAAAGTACCGGGGAGCTGTTTTTT.

The chain links TRBV2 to TRBJ1-2; the D gene is possibly TRBD1 (6 bases). CDR1 SNHLY and CDR2 FYNNEI come from the germline V gene. Trimming left V 3 bases short and J 7 bases short, with 15 bases between. The CDR3 contains 14 residues. CDR3 amino acids: CASSESTGISGYTF. The CDR3 nucleotides are TGTGCCAGCAGTGAGAGTACAGGGATTTCTGGCTACACCTTC.

The chain employs TRBV13 and TRBJ1-4, with D possibly being TRBD1 (6 bases). The V gene lost 7 bases and the J gene lost 9 bases, with 12 bases spanning the gap. Germline values: CDR1 PRHDT, CDR2 FYEKMQ (reference sequence). CDR3 size: 12 residues. The CDR3 nucleotides read TGTGCCAGCACCACCCAGGGGCAAAAACTGTTTTTT. Translated, it gives CASTTQGQKLFF. Together with reference TRBV13 and TRBJ1-4, the CDR3 gives the full variable domain: AAGVIQSPRHLIKEKRETATLKCYPIPRHDTVYWYQQGPGQDPQFLISFYEKMQSDKGSIPDRFSAQQFSDYHSELNMSSLELGDSALYFCASTTQGQKLFFGSGTQLSVL.

J is TRBJ1-1 and V is TRBV12-3 or TRBV12-4; D not certain. Trimming removed 6 bases at V and 1 base at J, with 3 bases between. CDR3 length equals 11 residues. The DNA for the CDR3 is TGTGCCAGCAGGAGGAACACTGAAGCTTTCTTT. This codes for CASRRNTEAFF.

This chain uses TRBV6-5 with TRBJ1-1, with 7 bases matching TRBD1. Germline values: CDR1 MNHEY, CDR2 SVGAGI. CDR3 size: 13 residues. Losses at the gene ends were 2 bases for V and 8 bases for J; bases not matched to a gene: 5. CDR3 DNA: TGTGCCAGCAGTTACCGGGACAGAAGCGAAGCTTTCTTT. It encodes CASSYRDRSEAFF.

Points on this clone: Other DNA sequences in the sample encode the same CDR3. The chain uses TRBV5-1 and TRBJ1-1; no clear D gene. CDR3 length equals 14 residues. CDR1 is SGHRS, CDR2 YFSETQ, per germline. V lost 0 bases, J lost 0 bases, and 6 bases lay in between. CDR3 protein: CASSLAALNTEAFF. The DNA for the CDR3 is TGCGCCAGCAGCTTGGCAGCGTTGAACACTGAAGCTTTCTTT.